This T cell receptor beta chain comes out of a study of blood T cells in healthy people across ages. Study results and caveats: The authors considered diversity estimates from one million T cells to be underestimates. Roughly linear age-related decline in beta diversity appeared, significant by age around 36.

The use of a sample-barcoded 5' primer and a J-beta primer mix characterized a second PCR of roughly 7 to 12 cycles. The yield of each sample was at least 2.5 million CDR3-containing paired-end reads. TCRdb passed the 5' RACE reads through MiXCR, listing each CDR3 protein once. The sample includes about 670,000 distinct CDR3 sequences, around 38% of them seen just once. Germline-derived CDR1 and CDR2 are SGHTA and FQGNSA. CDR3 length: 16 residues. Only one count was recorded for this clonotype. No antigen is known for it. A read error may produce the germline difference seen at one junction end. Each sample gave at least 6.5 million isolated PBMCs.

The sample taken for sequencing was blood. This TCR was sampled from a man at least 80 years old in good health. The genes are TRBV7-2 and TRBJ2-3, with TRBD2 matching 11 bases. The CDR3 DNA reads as TGTGCCAGCAGCTCCCCGACTAGCGGGGCCGGTTATACGCGGTATTTT. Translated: CASSSPTSGAGYTRYF.